The clone carrying this TCR beta chain was detected once. Its antigen is unidentified. V shed 5 bases and J 3 bases; nucleotides not matched to a gene: 6. The CDR3 covers 16 residues. Germline values: CDR1 MNHNY, CDR2 SVGAGI (reference sequence). Per sample, at least 6 micrograms of total RNA were extracted. These data belong to a study of blood T cells in healthy people across ages. Looking at the study overall: Per two T cells, about one barcoded beta molecule was captured through template switching.

The study, taken as a whole, reports: Diversity of TCR beta correlated strongly with naive T cell percentage.

Sample-barcoded 5' priming and a J-beta primer mix drove a second PCR of about 7 to 11 cycles. A template-switch adaptor that had 12 random nucleotides put a tag on each cDNA molecule. TCRdb re-called the 5' RACE reads through MiXCR, storing one row per CDR3 protein. The table includes about 2 million distinct CDR3 sequences, about 50% detected once. Material: blood. This clonotype was obtained from a woman aged 40 to 50 in good health. V is TRBV6-6 and J is TRBJ1-6; TRBD1 matches at 8 bases. CDR3 sequence (DNA): TGTGCCAGCAGTCTCTCTACAGGGGGCTATAATTCACCCCTCCACTTT. It translates to CASSLSTGGYNSPLHF.